One sample yielded the 16 T cell receptor beta chains listed below, sequenced in a study of OX40 agonist ivuxolimab in advanced cancers. The repertoire was sequenced with immunoSEQ multiplex PCR; TCRdb's copy has only in-frame clones and lacks some. The table has approximately 70,000 clones, roughly 89% seen once. Sequences were derived from CD4+ or CD8+ T cells sorted from blood, sampled in a trial of the OX40 agonist ivuxolimab. The receptors stem from an adult with an advanced solid tumor such as melanoma, head and neck, liver or kidney cancer.

This clone is a singleton in its sample. The chain employs TRBV4-2 and TRBJ1-2, with 9 bases identical to TRBD1. J gave up 0 bases and V 2 bases, and 4 bases lay outside the gene matches. Per the germline V gene, CDR1 is LGHNA and CDR2 is YNFKEQ. The CDR3 covers 16 residues. The CDR3 DNA reads as TGTGCCAGCAGCCAACCCGGGACAGGGTCTAACTATGGCTACACCTTC. It yields the protein CASSQPGTGSNYGYTF.

The chain has TRBV19 and TRBJ1-6; no clear D gene. Germline V gene lookup returns CDR1 LNHDA and CDR2 SQIVND (reference sequence). The V end lost 2 bases, the J end lost 7 bases, and 6 bases lay between the germline ends. The CDR3 runs to 13 residues. The CDR3 spells CASSIRVNSPLHF. The CDR3 DNA reads as TGTGCCAGTAGTATAAGAGTGAATTCACCCCTCCACTTT.

The V and J genes are TRBV27 and TRBJ1-3; 8 nucleotides agree with TRBD1. V was clipped by 5 bases and J by 2 bases; unmatched bases: 11. The germline CDR1 and CDR2 sequences are MNHEY and SMNVEV (reference sequence). The CDR3 runs to 17 residues. CDR3 DNA sequence: TGTGCCAGCAGTCCTCTCCGGACAGGGTGGACTGGAAACACCATATATTTT. Amino acid sequence: CASSPLRTGWTGNTIYF.

The chain uses TRBV30 and TRBJ1-1, with 7 bases aligning to TRBD1. V lost 5 bases, J lost 5 bases, and 14 bases stayed unmatched. The CDR3 is made up of 15 amino acids. The V gene's germline CDR1 is GTSNPN and CDR2 SVGIG (reference sequence). The CDR3 DNA follows: TGTGCCTGGTCAGACAGGGAGGCGGTCAAGACTGAAGCTTTCTTT. Translated, it gives CAWSDREAVKTEAFF.

The V gene is TRBV6-1, the J gene TRBJ1-5; D not certain. The V and J ends lost 4 bases and 3 bases respectively, with 10 bases between them. CDR3 length: 14 residues. CDR1 and CDR2 from the germline V gene are MNHNS and SASEGT. CDR3 protein: CASSVGSYNQPQHF. CDR3 in DNA: TGTGCCAGCAGTGTTGGGTCTTACAATCAGCCCCAGCATTTT.

This chain links TRBV10-3 with TRBJ2-7, with 7 bases fitting TRBD1. V shed 3 bases, J shed 5 bases, and the junction held 7 bases outside the gene matches. Germline CDR1 and CDR2: ENHRY and SYGVKD. This CDR3 has 14 amino acids. CDR3 in DNA: TGTGCCATCAGTGATGAGACAGGGTATCACGAGCAGTACTTC. Translating gives CAISDETGYHEQYF.

J is TRBJ1-1 and V is TRBV7-3; weak D call: TRBD1 (5 bases). The V end lost 1 base, the J end lost 0 bases, and 18 bases lay between the germline ends. The V gene's germline CDR1 is SGHTA and CDR2 FQGTGA. The CDR3 has 18 amino acids. The CDR3 loop reads CASSLRAREFGLNTEAFF. Written as DNA, the CDR3 is TGTGCCAGCAGCTTAAGGGCCAGGGAATTCGGGCTGAACACTGAAGCTTTCTTT.

V is TRBV7-2 and J is TRBJ1-5; D unclear. V lost 0 bases to trimming and J lost 5 bases, with 5 bases between them. The CDR3 has 13 amino acids. In germline, CDR1 is SGHTA, CDR2 FQGNSA. As DNA, the CDR3 is TGTGCCAGCAGCTTAGCGATGCATCAGCCCCAGCATTTT. It encodes CASSLAMHQPQHF.

The V and J genes are TRBV5-1 and TRBJ2-5, with D tentatively TRBD1 (6 bases). The germline V and J ends were trimmed by 4 bases and 2 bases, with 18 bases remaining between them. The CDR3 runs to 16 residues. Germline V gene data show CDR1 as SGHRS and CDR2 as YFSETQ. The DNA for the CDR3 is TGCGCCAGCAGCCTCGGCATTTTACAGGGTCAAGAGACCCAGTACTTC. Amino acid sequence: CASSLGILQGQETQYF.

The V and J genes are TRBV15 and TRBJ1-4; no clear D. The V gene's germline CDR1 is LNHNV and CDR2 YYDKDF (reference sequence). This CDR3 has 13 amino acids. V was pared by 2 bases and J by 4 bases, with 5 bases between. The DNA for the CDR3 is TGTGCCACCAGCAGACAGTTTAATGAAAAACTGTTTTTT. Protein: CATSRQFNEKLFF.

The rearrangement uses TRBV7-2 and TRBJ1-4; D gene uncertain. CDR1 SGHTA and CDR2 FQGNSA come from the germline V gene. V gave up 4 bases and J gave up 10 bases, with 16 bases separating them. The CDR3 is made up of 14 amino acids. The CDR3 sequence is CASSSLASVRKLFF. The CDR3 region has the DNA TGTGCCAGCAGCTCGCTCGCCTCTGTGCGAAAACTGTTTTTT.

This chain uses TRBV19 with TRBJ1-2; maybe TRBD1 (6 bases). Trimming took off 2 bases at V and 4 bases at J, with 8 bases between the two ends. Germline CDR1 is LNHDA and CDR2 is SQIVND (reference sequence). The CDR3 extends over 13 amino acids. The CDR3 DNA reads TGTGCCAGTAGTATACAGGGGATCTATGGCTACACCTTC. Its translation is CASSIQGIYGYTF.

Points on this clone: Distinct nucleotide sequences in the sample also encode this CDR3. The genes are TRBV18 and TRBJ2-7; D uncertain. This CDR3 is 12 amino acids long. V shed 3 bases and J shed 5 bases, with 8 bases lying between them. Germline lookup yields CDR1 KGHSH and CDR2 LQKENI. The CDR3 bases are TGTGCCAGCTCACCGGGATCGGACGAGCAGTACTTC. Its translation: CASSPGSDEQYF.

V is TRBV5-1 and J is TRBJ2-1; no clear D gene. Germline V lookup: CDR1 SGHRS, CDR2 YFSETQ. V shed 0 bases and J shed 10 bases, with 14 bases lying between them. The CDR3 contains 14 residues. DNA for the CDR3: TGCGCCAGCAGCTTGGTCGGTACCTTCGAAGAGCAGTTCTTC. The encoded protein is CASSLVGTFEEQFF.

This chain connects TRBV7-2 to TRBJ2-5; the D gene is possibly TRBD2 (5 bases). The assigned J gene may be wrong: the sequence end matches TRBJ2-7 better. CDR1 is SGHTA, CDR2 FQGNSA, per germline. This CDR3 region has 12 residues. CDR3 region: CASSPRAYEQYF. CDR3 sequence (DNA): TGTGCCAGCAGCCCGAGGGCGTACGAGCAGTACTTC.

V and J are TRBV5-1 and TRBJ2-1; perhaps TRBD1 as D (5 bases). Germline V gives CDR1 SGHRS, CDR2 YFSETQ. Trimming shortened V by 3 bases and J by 6 bases, and 13 bases separated the two germline ends. The CDR3 is made up of 14 amino acids. In nucleotides, the CDR3 is TGCGCCAGCAGCTCCAGCCTGGGGCCCAATGAGCAGTTCTTC. It encodes CASSSSLGPNEQFF. Full variable domain (remainder filled in from reference TRBV5-1 and TRBJ2-1): KAGVTQTPRYLIKTRGQQVTLSCSPISGHRSVSWYQQTPGQGLQFLFEYFSETQRNKGNFPGRFSGRQFSNSRSEMNVSTLELGDSALYLCASSSSLGPNEQFFGPGTRLTVL.